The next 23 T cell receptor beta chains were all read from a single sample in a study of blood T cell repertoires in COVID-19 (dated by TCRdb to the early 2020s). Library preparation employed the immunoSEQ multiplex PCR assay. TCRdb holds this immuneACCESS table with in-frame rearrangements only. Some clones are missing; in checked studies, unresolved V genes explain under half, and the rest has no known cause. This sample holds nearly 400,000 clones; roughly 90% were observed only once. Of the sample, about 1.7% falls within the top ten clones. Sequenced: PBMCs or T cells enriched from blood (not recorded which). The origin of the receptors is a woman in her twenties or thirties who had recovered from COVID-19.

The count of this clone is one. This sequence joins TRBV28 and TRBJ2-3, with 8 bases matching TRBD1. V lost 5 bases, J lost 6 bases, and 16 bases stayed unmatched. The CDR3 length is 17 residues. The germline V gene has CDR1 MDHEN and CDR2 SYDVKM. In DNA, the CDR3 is TGTGCCAGCAGTCCAGGACAGGGAGGACTCAAGTGGGATACGCAGTATTTT. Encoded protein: CASSPGQGGLKWDTQYF.

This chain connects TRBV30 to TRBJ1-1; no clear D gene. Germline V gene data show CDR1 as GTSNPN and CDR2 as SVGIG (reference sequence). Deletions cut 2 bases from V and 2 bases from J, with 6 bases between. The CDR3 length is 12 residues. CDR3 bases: TGTGCCTGGAGTACATTAAACACTGAAGCTTTCTTT. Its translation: CAWSTLNTEAFF.

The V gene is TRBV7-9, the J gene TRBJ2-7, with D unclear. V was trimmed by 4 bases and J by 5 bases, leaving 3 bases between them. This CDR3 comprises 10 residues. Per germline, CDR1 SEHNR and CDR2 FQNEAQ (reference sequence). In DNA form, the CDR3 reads TGTGCCAGCAGCTCTCACGAGCAGTACTTC. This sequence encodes CASSSHEQYF.

The CDR3 loop reads CASSSRTGRNSPLHF. DNA for the CDR3: TGTGCCAGCAGTTCACGGACAGGGCGGAATTCACCCCTCCACTTT. This chain uses TRBV27 with TRBJ1-6, with 8 bases lining up with TRBD1. Trimming at V came to 4 bases and at J to 7 bases, leaving 6 bases not matched to a gene. There are 15 residues in the CDR3. Germline CDR1 MNHEY, CDR2 SMNVEV (reference sequence).

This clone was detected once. The DNA of the CDR3 is TGTGCCAGCAAGGAGGGTAACTTCGACAGGCCCCAGCATTTT. This translates into CASKEGNFDRPQHF. The chain recombines TRBV28 with TRBJ1-5; a weak D match, TRBD1 (5 bases). V gave up 7 bases and J gave up 9 bases, with 19 bases separating them. This CDR3 spans 14 amino acids. Germline CDR1 and CDR2: MDHEN and SYDVKM.

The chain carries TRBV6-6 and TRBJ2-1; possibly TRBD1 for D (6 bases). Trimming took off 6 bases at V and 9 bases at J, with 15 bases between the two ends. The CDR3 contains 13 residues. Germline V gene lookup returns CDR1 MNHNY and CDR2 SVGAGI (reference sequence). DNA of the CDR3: TGTGCCAGCAGAGCGGCAGGGGTTGGTGAGCAGTTCTTC. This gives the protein CASRAAGVGEQFF.

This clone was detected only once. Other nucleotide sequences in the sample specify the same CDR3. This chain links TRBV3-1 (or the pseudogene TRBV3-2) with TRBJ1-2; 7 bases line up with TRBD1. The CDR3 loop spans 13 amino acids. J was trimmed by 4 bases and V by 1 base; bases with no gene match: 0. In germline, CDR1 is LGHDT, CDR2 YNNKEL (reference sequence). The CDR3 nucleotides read TGTGCCAGCAGCCAAGGACAGGGCTATGGCTACACCTTC. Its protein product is CASSQGQGYGYTF.

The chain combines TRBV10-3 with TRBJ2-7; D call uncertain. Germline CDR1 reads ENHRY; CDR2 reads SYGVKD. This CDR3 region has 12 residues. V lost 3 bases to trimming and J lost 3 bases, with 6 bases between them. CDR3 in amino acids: CAISESGYEQYF. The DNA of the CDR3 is TGTGCCATCAGTGAATCCGGCTACGAGCAGTACTTC.

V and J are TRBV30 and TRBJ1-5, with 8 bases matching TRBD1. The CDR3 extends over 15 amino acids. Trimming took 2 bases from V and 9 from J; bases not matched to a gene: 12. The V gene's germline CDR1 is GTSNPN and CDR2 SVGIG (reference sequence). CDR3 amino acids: CAWSPTGTGRRPQHF. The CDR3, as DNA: TGTGCCTGGAGTCCGACCGGGACAGGCCGTCGGCCCCAGCATTTT.

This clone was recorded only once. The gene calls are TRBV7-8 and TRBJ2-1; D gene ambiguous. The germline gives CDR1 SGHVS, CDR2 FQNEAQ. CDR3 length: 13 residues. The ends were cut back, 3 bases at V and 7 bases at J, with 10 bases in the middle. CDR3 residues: CASSFFVPNEQFF. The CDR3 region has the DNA TGTGCCAGCAGCTTTTTTGTTCCAAATGAGCAGTTCTTC.

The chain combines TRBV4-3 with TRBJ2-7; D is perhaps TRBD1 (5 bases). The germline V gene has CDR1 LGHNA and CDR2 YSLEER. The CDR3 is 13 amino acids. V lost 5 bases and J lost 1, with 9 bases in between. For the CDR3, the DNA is TGCGCCAGCAGCGCTCAGGGATCCTACGAGCAGTACTTC. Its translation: CASSAQGSYEQYF.

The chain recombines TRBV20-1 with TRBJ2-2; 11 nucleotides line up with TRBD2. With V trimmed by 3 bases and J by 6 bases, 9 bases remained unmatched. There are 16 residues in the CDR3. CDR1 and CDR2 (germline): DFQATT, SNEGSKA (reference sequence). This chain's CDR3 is CSASFPSGGSAGELFF. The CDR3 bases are TGCAGTGCTAGTTTTCCTAGCGGGGGGTCGGCCGGGGAGCTGTTTTTT.

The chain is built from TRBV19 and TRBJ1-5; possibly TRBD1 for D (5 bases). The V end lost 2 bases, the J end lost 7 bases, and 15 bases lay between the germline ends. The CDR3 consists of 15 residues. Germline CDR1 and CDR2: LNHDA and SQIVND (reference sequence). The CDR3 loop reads CASSIPQGLGQPQHF. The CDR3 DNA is TGTGCCAGTAGTATACCCCAGGGTCTAGGGCAGCCCCAGCATTTT.

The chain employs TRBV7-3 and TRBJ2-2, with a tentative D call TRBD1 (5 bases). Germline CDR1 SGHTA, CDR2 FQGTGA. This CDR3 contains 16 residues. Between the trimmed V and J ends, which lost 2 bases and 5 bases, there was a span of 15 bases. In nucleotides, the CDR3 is TGTGCCAGCAGCTTAGTACGGCAAGGGGTGACCGGGGAGCTGTTTTTT. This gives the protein CASSLVRQGVTGELFF. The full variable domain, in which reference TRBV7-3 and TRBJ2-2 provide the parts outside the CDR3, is GAGVSQTPSNKVTEKGKYVELRCDPISGHTALYWYRQSLGQGPEFLIYFQGTGAADDSGLPNDRFFAVRPEGSVSTLKIQRTERGDSAVYLCASSLVRQGVTGELFFGEGSRLTVL.

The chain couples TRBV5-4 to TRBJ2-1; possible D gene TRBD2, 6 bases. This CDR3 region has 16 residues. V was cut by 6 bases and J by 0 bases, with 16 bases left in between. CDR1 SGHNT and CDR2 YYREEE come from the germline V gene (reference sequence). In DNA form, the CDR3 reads TGTGCCAGCACCCTGGGGGGTCAAAGCTCCTACAATGAGCAGTTCTTC. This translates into CASTLGGQSSYNEQFF.

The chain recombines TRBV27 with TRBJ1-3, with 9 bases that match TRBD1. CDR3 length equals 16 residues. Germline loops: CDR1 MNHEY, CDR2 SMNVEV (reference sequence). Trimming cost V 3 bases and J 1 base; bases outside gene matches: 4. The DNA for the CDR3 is TGTGCCAGCAGTTTCGGACAGGGGTTGTCTGGAAACACCATATATTTT. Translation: CASSFGQGLSGNTIYF.

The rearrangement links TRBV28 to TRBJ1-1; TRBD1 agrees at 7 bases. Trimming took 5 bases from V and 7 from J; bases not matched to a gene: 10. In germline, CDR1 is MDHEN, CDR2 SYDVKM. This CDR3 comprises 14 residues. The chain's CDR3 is CASSRDRLVREAFF. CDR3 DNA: TGTGCCAGCAGTCGGGACAGACTTGTACGTGAAGCTTTCTTT.

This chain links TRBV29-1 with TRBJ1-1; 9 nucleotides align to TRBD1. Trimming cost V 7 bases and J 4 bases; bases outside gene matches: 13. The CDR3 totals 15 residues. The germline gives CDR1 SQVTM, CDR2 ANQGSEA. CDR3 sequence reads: CSAYPGTGKGTEAFF. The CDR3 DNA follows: TGCAGCGCCTATCCCGGGACAGGGAAGGGCACTGAAGCTTTCTTT. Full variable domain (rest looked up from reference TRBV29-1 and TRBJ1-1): SAVISQKPSRDICQRGTSLTIQCQVDSQVTMMFWYRQQPGQSLTLIATANQGSEATYESGFVIDKFPISRPNLTFSTLTVSNMSPEDSSIYLCSAYPGTGKGTEAFFGQGTRLTVV.

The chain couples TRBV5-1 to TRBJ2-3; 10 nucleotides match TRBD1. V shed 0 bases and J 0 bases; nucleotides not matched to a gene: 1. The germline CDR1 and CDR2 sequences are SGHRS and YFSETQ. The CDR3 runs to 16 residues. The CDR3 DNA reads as TGCGCCAGCAGCTTGGAGGGACAGGGGAGCACAGATACGCAGTATTTT. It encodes CASSLEGQGSTDTQYF. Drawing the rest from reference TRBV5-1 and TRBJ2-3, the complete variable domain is KAGVTQTPRYLIKTRGQQVTLSCSPISGHRSVSWYQQTPGQGLQFLFEYFSETQRNKGNFPGRFSGRQFSNSRSEMNVSTLELGDSALYLCASSLEGQGSTDTQYFGPGTRLTVL.

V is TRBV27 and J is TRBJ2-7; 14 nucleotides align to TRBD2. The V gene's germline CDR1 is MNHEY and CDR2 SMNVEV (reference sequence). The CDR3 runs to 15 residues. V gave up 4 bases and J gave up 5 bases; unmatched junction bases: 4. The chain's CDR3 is CASSWGTSGSNEQYF. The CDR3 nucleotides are TGTGCCAGCAGTTGGGGGACTAGCGGGAGCAACGAGCAGTACTTC.

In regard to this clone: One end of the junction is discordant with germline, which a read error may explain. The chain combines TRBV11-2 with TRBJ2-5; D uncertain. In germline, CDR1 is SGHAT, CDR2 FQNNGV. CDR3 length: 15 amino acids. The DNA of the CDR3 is TGTGCCAGCAGCTTAGCGGCGGCATACCAAGGGACCCAGTACTTC. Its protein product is CASSLAAAYQGTQYF.

This CDR3 reads CASSLRSGSLSEQFF. The CDR3 DNA sequence: TGTGCCAGCAGTTTAAGGAGCGGGAGCCTAAGTGAGCAGTTCTTC. V is TRBV28 and J is TRBJ2-1; 8 bases agree with TRBD2. Losses at the gene ends were 2 bases for V and 9 bases for J; bases not matched to a gene: 9. The CDR3 has 15 amino acids. Germline-derived CDR1 and CDR2 are MDHEN and SYDVKM. Full variable domain (outside the CDR3, taken from reference TRBV28 and TRBJ2-1): DVKVTQSSRYLVKRTGEKVFLECVQDMDHENMFWYRQDPGLGLRLIYFSYDVKMKEKGDIPEGYSVSREKKERFSLILESASTNQTSMYLCASSLRSGSLSEQFFGPGTRLTVL.

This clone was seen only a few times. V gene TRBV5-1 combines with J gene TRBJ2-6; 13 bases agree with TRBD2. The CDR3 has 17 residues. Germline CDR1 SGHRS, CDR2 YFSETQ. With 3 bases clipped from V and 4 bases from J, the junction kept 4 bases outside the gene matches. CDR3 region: CASSWGLAGTGANVLTF. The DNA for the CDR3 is TGCGCCAGCAGCTGGGGACTAGCGGGAACCGGGGCCAACGTCCTGACTTTC.